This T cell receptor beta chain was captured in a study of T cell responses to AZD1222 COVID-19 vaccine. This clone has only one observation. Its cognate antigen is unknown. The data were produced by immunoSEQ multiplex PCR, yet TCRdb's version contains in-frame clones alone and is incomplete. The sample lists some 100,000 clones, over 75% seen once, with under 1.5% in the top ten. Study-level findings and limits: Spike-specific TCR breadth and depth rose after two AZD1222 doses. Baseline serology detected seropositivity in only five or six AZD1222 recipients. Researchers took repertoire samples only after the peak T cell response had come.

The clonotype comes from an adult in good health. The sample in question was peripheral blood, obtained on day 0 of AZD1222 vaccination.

In nucleotides, the CDR3 is TGTGCCAGTAGTACGACGTCGAAAACGACCCAGTACTTC. Translated, it gives CASSTTSKTTQYF. This rearrangement joins TRBV19 to TRBJ2-5; D ambiguous. The CDR3 totals 13 residues. CDR1 is LNHDA, CDR2 SQIVND, per germline (reference sequence). Trimming removed 4 bases from V and 7 bases from J, with 13 bases in between.